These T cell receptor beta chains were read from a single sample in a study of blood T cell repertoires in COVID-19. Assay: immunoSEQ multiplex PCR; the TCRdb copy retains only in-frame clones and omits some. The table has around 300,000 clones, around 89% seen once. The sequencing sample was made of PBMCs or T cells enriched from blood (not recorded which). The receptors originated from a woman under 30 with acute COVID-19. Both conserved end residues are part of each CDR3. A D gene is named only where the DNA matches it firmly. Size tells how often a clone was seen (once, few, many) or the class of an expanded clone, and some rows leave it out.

TGTGCCAGCAGGGAGGACAGTTTAAATTCACCCCTCCACTTT | CASREDSLNSPLHF | NA | NA | TRBJ1-6 | TRBV2
TGCGCCAGCAGCCAAGCCGCAGCGGGGGTCTACAATGAGCAGTTCTTC | CASSQAAAGVYNEQFF | once | TRBD2 | TRBJ2-1 | TRBV4-3
TGTGCCACCAGCGCCTGGGACAGGGCGACCTACGAGCAGTACTTC | CATSAWDRATYEQYF | NA | TRBD1 | TRBJ2-7 | TRBV24-1
TGTGCCAGCAGCTTACAGGGTAGCAATCAGCCCCAGCATTTT | CASSLQGSNQPQHF | NA | NA | TRBJ1-5 | TRBV3-1/TRBV3-2
TGTGCCAGCAGTTACTCGACAGGGGGCTATGGCTACACCTTC | CASSYSTGGYGYTF | NA | TRBD1 | TRBJ1-2 | TRBV6-2/TRBV6-3
TGCGCCAGCAGTGGGGGACTGTGGGGCTACGAGCAGTACTTC | CASSGGLWGYEQYF | NA | NA | TRBJ2-7 | TRBV10-2
TGCGCCAGCAGCTTGGGACAGTCGAACACTGAAGCTTTCTTT | CASSLGQSNTEAFF | NA | NA | TRBJ1-1 | TRBV5-1
TGTGCCAGCATACGGGCTAGCGGGAGTGGGAATGAGCAGTTCTTC | CASIRASGSGNEQFF | NA | TRBD2 | TRBJ2-1 | TRBV6-5
TGTGCCACCAGTGACCCCGAGCAGGGGACCGGGGAGCTGTTTTTT | CATSDPEQGTGELFF | NA | NA | TRBJ2-2 | TRBV24-1
TGTGCCAGCTCACCCGGCCTTACAGGGAATGGCAATCAGCCCCAGCATTTT | CASSPGLTGNGNQPQHF | few | NA | TRBJ1-5 | TRBV18
TGTGCCAGCCGGGGGGTAGCGGGAGGGCAAGAGACCCAGTACTTC | CASRGVAGGQETQYF | NA | TRBD2 | TRBJ2-5 | TRBV5-6
TGTGCCAGCAGCCCCGGGACAGTCCAAGAGACCCAGTACTTC | CASSPGTVQETQYF | NA | TRBD1 | TRBJ2-5 | TRBV7-2
TGTGCCAGCAGCTTATGGTCAGATAATTCACCCCTCCACTTT | CASSLWSDNSPLHF | NA | NA | TRBJ1-6 | TRBV7-2
TGTGCCTGGACGTCGCTAAGCTCCTACAATGAGCAGTTCTTC | CAWTSLSSYNEQFF | NA | NA | TRBJ2-1 | TRBV30
TGTGCCAGCAGCAAAGGACGGACAGATAGACTCCCTTCTGGAAACACCATATATTTT | CASSKGRTDRLPSGNTIYF | NA | NA | TRBJ1-3 | TRBV21-1
TGCGCCAGCAGCGAAAACAGGGGGCGAGTCAACACAGATACGCAGTATTTT | CASSENRGRVNTDTQYF | NA | TRBD1 | TRBJ2-3 | TRBV10-1
TGTGCCAGCAGCCAAGATCGTGATCAGCGCGATTCCTACGAGCAGTACTTC | CASSQDRDQRDSYEQYF | NA | NA | TRBJ2-7 | TRBV3-1/TRBV3-2
TGTGCCAGCAGTTTACTGGGCAGGGGTTACGAGCAGTACTTC | CASSLLGRGYEQYF | NA | NA | TRBJ2-7 | TRBV28
TGTGCCAGCTCACTGGGACAGGGGACCACTGAAGCTTTCTTT | CASSLGQGTTEAFF | NA | TRBD1 | TRBJ1-1 | TRBV18
TGTGCCAGCAGCTTGGTATACGAGCAGTACTTC | CASSLVYEQYF | NA | NA | TRBJ2-7 | TRBV5-8
TGCGCCAGCAGCTTGGATTCGTTACAGGGGAATGGCTACACCTTC | CASSLDSLQGNGYTF | NA | TRBD1 | TRBJ1-2 | TRBV5-1
TGCGCCAGCAGCCCGACGACTAGCGGGAGAACAGATACGCAGTATTTT | CASSPTTSGRTDTQYF | NA | TRBD2 | TRBJ2-3 | TRBV5-1
TGCGCCAGCAGCCAAGATACAGGATCTATCTCTGGGGCCAACGTCCTGACTTTC | CASSQDTGSISGANVLTF | NA | NA | TRBJ2-6 | TRBV4-3
TGTGCCAGCAGTCAGGGGGTTGTGGAGACCCAGTACTTC | CASSQGVVETQYF | NA | TRBD1 | TRBJ2-5 | TRBV12-3/TRBV12-4
TGTGCCAGCAGCCCCCCATCTAGCGGGAGGTCGGATACGCAGTATTTT | CASSPPSSGRSDTQYF | NA | TRBD2 | TRBJ2-3 | TRBV5-4
TGTGCCAGCCGGACCGGGACTAGCGGGAGGGGGGGTGAGCAGTTCTTC | CASRTGTSGRGGEQFF | NA | TRBD2 | TRBJ2-1 | TRBV6-6
TGTGCCAGCAGCGTCCCCCCTAGCGGGAGTTATCACGAGCAGTACTTC | CASSVPPSGSYHEQYF | NA | TRBD2 | TRBJ2-7 | TRBV28
TGTGCCAGCAGCAAAGAGGGGGAACTAGCGGGAGGGCCGAACACCGGGGAGCTGTTTTTT | CASSKEGELAGGPNTGELFF | once | NA | TRBJ2-2 | TRBV21-1
TGTGCCAGCAGCTTATCTAGTTCGGGCATTCAGTACTTC | CASSLSSSGIQYF | NA | NA | TRBJ2-4 | TRBV7-3
TGTGCCAGCAGCTTCGGGACTAGCGTGGATGAGCAGTACTTC | CASSFGTSVDEQYF | NA | TRBD2 | TRBJ2-7 | TRBV7-2
TGTGCCAGCAGCCCTCCGGGACAGCCGAACACTGAAGCTTTCTTT | CASSPPGQPNTEAFF | NA | TRBD1 | TRBJ1-1 | TRBV7-9
TGTGCCAGCAGCCCCCGGGGGGGCCTTAACACTGAAGCTTTCTTT | CASSPRGGLNTEAFF | once | NA | TRBJ1-1 | TRBV7-9
TGTGCCTGGGGGAGACTTAGTAGCGAGCAGTTCTTC | CAWGRLSSEQFF | NA | NA | TRBJ2-1 | TRBV30
TGTGCCAGCAGTTTGGGTGGGAGGGCCCAAGAGACCCAGTACTTC | CASSLGGRAQETQYF | NA | TRBD2 | TRBJ2-5 | TRBV27
TGTGCCAGCAGCCTCCCCGGGGTAGCAAGAGAGACCCAGTACTTC | CASSLPGVARETQYF | NA | NA | TRBJ2-5 | TRBV3-1/TRBV3-2
TGTGCCAGCAGCACAGGGGCCTATGGCTACACCTTC | CASSTGAYGYTF | once | TRBD1 | TRBJ1-2 | TRBV28
TGTGCCAGCAGCTTGAGGACAGGGAACTACAATGAGCAGTTCTTC | CASSLRTGNYNEQFF | NA | TRBD1 | TRBJ2-1 | TRBV7-2
TGTGCCAGTACCAGGGAGGGGTGGGGTCAGCCCCAGCATTTT | CASTREGWGQPQHF | NA | NA | TRBJ1-5 | TRBV19
TGTGCCAGCAGCGGAAGGGACAGGGCCTCTGGAAACACCATATATTTT | CASSGRDRASGNTIYF | NA | TRBD1 | TRBJ1-3 | TRBV11-2
TGTGCCAGCAGCCTGGACAGGGGCTCCTCACCCCTCCACTTT | CASSLDRGSSPLHF | NA | TRBD1 | TRBJ1-6 | TRBV6-5
TGTGCCAGCAGCATACAGGCTGCAAAACTTACCGGGGAGCTGTTTTTT | CASSIQAAKLTGELFF | few | NA | TRBJ2-2 | TRBV7-2
TGTGCCAGCAGCCCAGGGTCCCCCAACTATGGCTACACCTTC | CASSPGSPNYGYTF | NA | NA | TRBJ1-2 | TRBV7-9
TGTGCCAGCAGTCCTCGGGAAGTCGGGGGGCGGTTCTTC | CASSPREVGGRFF | NA | NA | TRBJ2-1 | TRBV27
TGTGCCAGCAGGGGGGCGAACCAGCCCCAGCATTTT | CASRGANQPQHF | once | NA | TRBJ1-5 | TRBV28
TGTGCCAGCAGCCACGGACTAGCGGGACGGAGCAATGAGCAGTTCTTC | CASSHGLAGRSNEQFF | NA | TRBD2 | TRBJ2-1 | TRBV7-9
TGCGCCAGCAGCCCTACCAGGCTCGATATCACAGATACGCAGTATTTT | CASSPTRLDITDTQYF | NA | NA | TRBJ2-3 | TRBV4-1
TGTGCCAGCAGCTTGCACAGGGCTCTAACAGATACGCAGTATTTT | CASSLHRALTDTQYF | NA | NA | TRBJ2-3 | TRBV7-2
TGTGCCAGCAGCTGGGGGGGCACTGGAGAGACCCAGTACTTC | CASSWGGTGETQYF | NA | NA | TRBJ2-5 | TRBV5-8
TGTGCCAGCAGCTTAGCCTTAGGGGGCCGGTCGACTAATGAAAAACTGTTTTTT | CASSLALGGRSTNEKLFF | NA | TRBD1 | TRBJ1-4 | TRBV7-9